The clone carrying this TCR beta chain appeared a few times. The antigen remains unidentified. The sample belongs to a study of CD8 T cells in Susac syndrome. Study results and limitations: An acknowledgment was made by the study that its TCR sequencing and HLA analysis involved relatively few individuals.

CD8+ and CD4+ T cells circulating in blood were sequenced for TCR beta. Relapsing-remitting disease, either stable or active, was present in the treatment-naive patients who were the multiple sclerosis controls. The CDR3 runs to 15 residues. Germline lookup yields CDR1 LGHDT and CDR2 YNNKEL (reference sequence). The V end lost 4 bases, the J end lost 2 bases, and 15 bases lay between the germline ends. With random hexamers, 0.5 to 1 ug RNA was reverse transcribed. The CDR3 of TCR beta was amplified by immunoSEQ multiplex PCR across 54 Vbeta and 13 Jbeta. TCRdb itself ran the immunoSEQ multiplex PCR reads through MiXCR, one entry per CDR3 protein. This sample has 200,000 to 250,000 distinct CDR3 sequences, with 92% found just once.

The sequence was obtained from a human donor with multiple sclerosis. The specimen sequenced was CD8+ T cells from PBMCs. This sequence joins TRBV3-1 and TRBJ2-7; D remains unclear. The CDR3 DNA follows: TGTGCCAGCAGCCGTCTAGGAACCGCAGCCTACGAGCAGTACTTC. Its protein is CASSRLGTAAYEQYF.